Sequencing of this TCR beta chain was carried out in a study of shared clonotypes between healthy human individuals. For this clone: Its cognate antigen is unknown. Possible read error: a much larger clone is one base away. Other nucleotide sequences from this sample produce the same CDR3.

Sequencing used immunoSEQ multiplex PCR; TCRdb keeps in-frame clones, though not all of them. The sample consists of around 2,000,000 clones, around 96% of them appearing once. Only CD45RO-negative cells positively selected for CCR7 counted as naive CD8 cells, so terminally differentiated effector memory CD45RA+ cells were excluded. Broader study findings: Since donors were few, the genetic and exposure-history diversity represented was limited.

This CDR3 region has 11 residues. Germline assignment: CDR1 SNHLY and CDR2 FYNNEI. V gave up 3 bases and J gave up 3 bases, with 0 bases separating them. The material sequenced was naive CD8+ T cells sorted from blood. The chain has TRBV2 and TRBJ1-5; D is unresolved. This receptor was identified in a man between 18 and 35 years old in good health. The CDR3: CASSDNQPQHF. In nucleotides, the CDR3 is TGTGCCAGCAGTGACAATCAGCCCCAGCATTTT. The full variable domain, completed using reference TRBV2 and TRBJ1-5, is EPEVTQTPSHQVTQMGQEVILRCVPISNHLYFYWYRQILGQKVEFLVSFYNNEISEKSEIFDDQFSVERPDGSNFTLKIRSTKLEDSAMYFCASSDNQPQHFGDGTRLSIL.